The 18 T cell receptor beta chains presented below share a single source sample, sequenced in a study of cytomegalovirus exposure and HLA in healthy donors. The assay was immunoSEQ multiplex PCR, and TCRdb's table has in-frame clones only and misses some. The data contain 71,000 or so clones, about 95% of them singletons. The specimen was PBMCs. The origin of the receptors is a woman aged 18-30 years in good health and CMV-seronegative.

The table lists this clone with a count of one. The V gene is TRBV7-9, the J gene TRBJ1-6, with 9 bases fitting TRBD1. Germline V gives CDR1 SEHNR, CDR2 FQNEAQ (reference sequence). The CDR3 is 14 residues long. The ends lost 4 bases at V and 7 bases at J; junction bases unmatched: 2. The CDR3 here is CASSSGTGNSPLHF. DNA of the CDR3: TGTGCCAGCAGCTCCGGGACAGGGAATTCACCCCTCCACTTT.

The chain is built from TRBV18 and TRBJ2-5; 8 bases are shared with TRBD2. V trimming: 3 bases; J trimming: 3 bases; junction bases outside the gene matches: 3. The CDR3 sequence is 14 residues long. CDR1 and CDR2 from the germline V gene are KGHSH and LQKENI. The CDR3: CASSPLGGEETQYF. CDR3 DNA sequence: TGTGCCAGCTCACCCCTCGGGGGGGAAGAGACCCAGTACTTC.

The chain has TRBV5-6 and TRBJ2-3; 7 bases fit TRBD2. V dropped 3 bases and J dropped 7; count of bases not matched to a gene: 14. CDR3 length equals 16 residues. Germline V gene data show CDR1 as SGHDT and CDR2 as YYEEEE. This CDR3 is CASSSSSGRHLYTQYF. CDR3 sequence (DNA): TGTGCCAGCAGCTCTTCTAGCGGTCGGCATTTGTATACGCAGTATTTT.

V and J are TRBV29-1 and TRBJ2-7; perhaps TRBD2 as D (5 bases). Germline assignment: CDR1 SQVTM and CDR2 ANQGSEA. The CDR3 totals 15 residues. The V end was cut by 4 bases, the J end by 6 bases, with 22 bases between. Here the CDR3 reads CSVGPGSALRGEQYF. The CDR3 region has the DNA TGCAGCGTTGGACCGGGATCCGCCCTACGGGGCGAGCAGTACTTC.

The V call is TRBV19, the J call TRBJ2-5; 7 bases match TRBD1. V gave up 7 bases and J gave up 5 bases; unmatched junction bases: 13. Looked up from germline, CDR1 is LNHDA and CDR2 is SQIVND (reference sequence). The CDR3 contains 15 residues. The chain's CDR3 is CASTATGSRGETQYF. CDR3 sequence (DNA): TGTGCCAGTACCGCGACAGGGTCGAGGGGGGAGACCCAGTACTTC.

The chain carries TRBV6-1 and TRBJ2-1, with D possibly being TRBD2 (6 bases). CDR1 is MNHNS and CDR2 is SASEGT in the germline V gene. The V end lost 2 bases, the J end lost 9 bases, and 17 bases lay between the germline ends. This CDR3 region has 15 residues. CDR3 coding DNA: TGTGCCAGCAGTGAACTTGGAGGGAGTGGGGTTGAGCAGTTCTTC. Translation gives CASSELGGSGVEQFF.

The chain couples TRBV6-1 to TRBJ2-1; D is possibly TRBD1 (6 bases). Trimming left V 10 bases short and J 3 bases short, with 13 bases between. Germline CDR1 is MNHNS and CDR2 is SASEGT. The CDR3 covers 13 residues. For the CDR3, the DNA is TGTGCCAACGCCTGGACAGTCTACAATGAGCAGTTCTTC. Translation gives CANAWTVYNEQFF.

This clone occurred once. The chain joins TRBV5-6 to TRBJ2-7; tentatively, D is TRBD1 (6 bases). This CDR3 is 14 amino acids long. Deletions cut 4 bases from V and 2 bases from J, with 13 bases between. Germline CDR1 and CDR2: SGHDT and YYEEEE. The CDR3 sequence: CASSKPGQPYEQYF. CDR3 in DNA: TGTGCCAGCAGCAAACCGGGACAACCCTACGAGCAGTACTTC. Complete variable domain (other parts from reference TRBV5-6 and TRBJ2-7): DAGVTQSPTHLIKTRGQQVTLRCSPKSGHDTVSWYQQALGQGPQFIFQYYEEEERQRGNFPDRFSGHQFPNYSSELNVNALLLGDSALYLCASSKPGQPYEQYFGPGTRLTVT.

Written as DNA, the CDR3 is TGTGCCAGCCCCCCCCCTATGAGAGCCTATTATAATTCACCCCTCCACTTT. Translated, it gives CASPPPMRAYYNSPLHF. The chain links TRBV5-8 to TRBJ1-6, with D hard to call. This CDR3 comprises 17 residues. V lost 7 bases to trimming and J lost 4 bases, with 21 bases between them. The germline V gene encodes CDR1 SGHTS and CDR2 YDEGEE.

The rearrangement joins TRBV2 to TRBJ2-3, with a possible D match to TRBD1 (6 bases). Germline lookup yields CDR1 SNHLY and CDR2 FYNNEI. This CDR3 comprises 15 residues. The germline V and J ends were trimmed by 5 bases and 6 bases, with 18 bases remaining between them. The CDR3 protein is CASSSAGVITDTQYF. The CDR3 bases are TGTGCCAGCAGTTCCGCAGGGGTTATTACGGATACGCAGTATTTT.

The chain has TRBV4-2 and TRBJ1-2, with 10 bases matching TRBD1. V was pared by 4 bases and J by 1 base, with 6 bases of the junction left unmatched. The CDR3 runs 16 residues. The germline V gene has CDR1 LGHNA and CDR2 YNFKEQ. The CDR3 nucleotides read TGTGCCAGCAGCCGTTTAGACAGGGGGCTTAACTATGGCTACACCTTC. Protein product: CASSRLDRGLNYGYTF.

The chain is built from TRBV6-5 and TRBJ1-6; 10 bases match TRBD1. The CDR3 totals 14 residues. The germline CDR1 and CDR2 sequences are MNHEY and SVGAGI. V lost 6 bases and J lost 10; bases outside the gene matches: 6. The CDR3 is CASRGTGEGSPLHF. CDR3 in DNA: TGTGCCAGCAGGGGGACAGGGGAGGGATCACCCCTCCACTTT.

The genes are TRBV28 and TRBJ2-6; 10 bases are shared with TRBD1. The V segment lost 0 bases and the J segment 12 bases; nucleotides outside the gene matches: 2. Germline V CDR1 and CDR2: MDHEN, SYDVKM. CDR3 length: 14 amino acids. The CDR3 loop reads CASSLWDRGTVLTF. CDR3 nucleotide sequence: TGTGCCAGCAGTTTATGGGACAGGGGGACCGTCCTGACTTTC.

The chain links TRBV30 to TRBJ2-7, with D possibly matching TRBD2 (6 bases). Germline V CDR1 and CDR2: GTSNPN, SVGIG (reference sequence). The CDR3 is 13 amino acids. In nucleotides, the CDR3 is TGTGCGTCCAAGCCGGGGGAAGCCTACGAGCAGTACTTC. Protein: CASKPGEAYEQYF.

The chain combines TRBV7-9 with TRBJ2-2, with TRBD2 identical over 9 bases. CDR3 size: 18 residues. The ends lost 2 bases at V and 0 bases at J; junction bases unmatched: 7. Germline CDR1 reads SEHNR; CDR2 reads FQNEAQ (reference sequence). CDR3 loop: CASSLFLSSGTNTGELFF. In DNA, the CDR3 is TGTGCCAGCAGCTTATTCTTGTCTAGCGGGACGAACACCGGGGAGCTGTTTTTT.

This clone has a single count. The rearrangement links TRBV6-5 to TRBJ2-3, with a weak D call TRBD2 (6 bases). CDR1 is MNHEY and CDR2 is SVGAGI in the germline V gene. V was shortened by 4 bases and J by 6 bases, with 17 bases between the two germline ends. The CDR3 covers 15 residues. The CDR3 loop reads CASSFSPQLADTQYF. The DNA for the CDR3 is TGTGCCAGCAGTTTTTCCCCCCAACTAGCCGATACGCAGTATTTT.

This clone was picked up one time. This chain links TRBV19 with TRBJ2-5, with 8 positions matching TRBD2. Per germline, CDR1 LNHDA and CDR2 SQIVND (reference sequence). This CDR3 has 14 residues. V gave up 7 bases and J gave up 5 bases; unmatched junction bases: 9. The CDR3 DNA is TGTGCCAGTACCCCGGGAGGGGTCGGGGAGACCCAGTACTTC. This gives the protein CASTPGGVGETQYF.

This clone was recorded only once. V is TRBV6-1 and J is TRBJ2-3, with 10 bases that match TRBD2. This CDR3 comprises 16 residues. The V and J ends lost 0 bases and 4 bases, in that order; junction bases with no gene match: 4. Germline CDR1 reads MNHNS; CDR2 reads SASEGT. The CDR3 region has the DNA TGTGCCAGCAGTGAAGCCAGCGGGGGGGGTCCAGATACGCAGTATTTT. It translates to CASSEASGGGPDTQYF.